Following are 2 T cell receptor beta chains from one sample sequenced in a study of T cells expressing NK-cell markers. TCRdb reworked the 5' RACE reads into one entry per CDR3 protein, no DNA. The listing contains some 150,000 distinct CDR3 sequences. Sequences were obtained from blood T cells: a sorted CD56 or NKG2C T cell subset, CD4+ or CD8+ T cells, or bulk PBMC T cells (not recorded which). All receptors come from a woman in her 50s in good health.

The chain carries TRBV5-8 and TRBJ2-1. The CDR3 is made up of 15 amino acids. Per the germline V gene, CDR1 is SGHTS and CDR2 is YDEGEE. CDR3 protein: CASSSGVSSYNEQFF. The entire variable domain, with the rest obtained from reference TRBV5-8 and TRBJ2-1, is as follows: EAGVTQSPTHLIKTRGQQATLRCSPISGHTSVYWYQQALGLGLQFLLWYDEGEERNRGNFPPRFSGRQFPNYSSELNVNALELEDSALYLCASSSGVSSYNEQFFGPGTRLTVL.

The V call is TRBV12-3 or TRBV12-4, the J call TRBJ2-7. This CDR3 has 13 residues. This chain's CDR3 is CASSFGVTHEQYF.